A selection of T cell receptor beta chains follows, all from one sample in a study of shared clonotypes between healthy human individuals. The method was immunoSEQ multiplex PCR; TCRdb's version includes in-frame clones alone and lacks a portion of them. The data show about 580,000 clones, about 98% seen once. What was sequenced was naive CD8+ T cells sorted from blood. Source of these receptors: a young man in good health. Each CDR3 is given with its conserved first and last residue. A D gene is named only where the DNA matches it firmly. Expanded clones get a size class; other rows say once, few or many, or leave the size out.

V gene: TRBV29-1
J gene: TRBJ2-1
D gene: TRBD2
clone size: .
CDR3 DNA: TGCAGCGTTGCTGGCGGTGTTAGGGGACTAGCGGGACCTCTCTCCTACAATGAGCAGTTCTTC
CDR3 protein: CSVAGGVRGLAGPLSYNEQFF

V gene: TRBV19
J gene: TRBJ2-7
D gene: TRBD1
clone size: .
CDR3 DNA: TGTGCCAGTAGTTCGGTTCAGGGGGTCCGCTACGAGCAGTACTTC
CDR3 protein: CASSSVQGVRYEQYF

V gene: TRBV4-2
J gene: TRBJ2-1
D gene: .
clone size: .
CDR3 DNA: TGTGCCAGCAGCCAAGAATCCCTCGACAGCGGGCTAAGCCACAATGAGCAGTTCTTC
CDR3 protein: CASSQESLDSGLSHNEQFF

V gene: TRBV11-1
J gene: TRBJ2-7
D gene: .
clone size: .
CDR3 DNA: TGTGCCAGCAGCTTGCAGAGCTACGAGCAGTACTTC
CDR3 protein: CASSLQSYEQYF

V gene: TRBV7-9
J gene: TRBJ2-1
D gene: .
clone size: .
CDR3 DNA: TGTGCCAGCAGCTTAGCCCCCAATGAGCAGTTCTTC
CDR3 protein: CASSLAPNEQFF

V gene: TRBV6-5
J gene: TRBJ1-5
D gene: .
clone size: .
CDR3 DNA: TGTGCCAGCCGACCATTTGGCAATCAGCCCCAGCATTTT
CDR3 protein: CASRPFGNQPQHF

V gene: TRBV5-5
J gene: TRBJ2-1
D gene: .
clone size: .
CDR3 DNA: TGTGCCAGCAGCACCGGACCCTACAATGAGCAGTTCTTC
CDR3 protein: CASSTGPYNEQFF

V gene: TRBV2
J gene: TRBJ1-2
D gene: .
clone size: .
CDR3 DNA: TGTGCCAGCAGTGAAGCCGGGGGCCAGGGAGGGCACGGCTACACCTTC
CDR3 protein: CASSEAGGQGGHGYTF

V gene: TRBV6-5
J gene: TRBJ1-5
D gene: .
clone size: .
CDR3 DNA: TGTGCCAGCAGTTACGGATCAGGGTTCGATCAGCCCCAGCATTTT
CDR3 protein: CASSYGSGFDQPQHF

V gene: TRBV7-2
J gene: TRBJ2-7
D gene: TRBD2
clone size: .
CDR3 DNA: TGTGCCAGCAGCACGGTCTCGGGACTAGTCCGAAGGTACGAGCAGTACTTC
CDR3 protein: CASSTVSGLVRRYEQYF

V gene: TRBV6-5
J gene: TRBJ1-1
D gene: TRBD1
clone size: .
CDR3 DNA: TGTGCCAGCAGGGCAGGGGGGGGAAACACTGAAGCTTTCTTT
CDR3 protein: CASRAGGGNTEAFF

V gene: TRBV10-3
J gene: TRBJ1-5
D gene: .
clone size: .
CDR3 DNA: TGTGCCATCAGTGAGTCGAAGGGGTCCCTCAATCAGCCCCAGCATTTT
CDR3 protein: CAISESKGSLNQPQHF

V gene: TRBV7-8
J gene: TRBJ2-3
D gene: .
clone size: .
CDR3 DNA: TGTGCCAGCAGCCCGCTAAGTAGCGCAGATACGCAGTATTTT
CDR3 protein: CASSPLSSADTQYF

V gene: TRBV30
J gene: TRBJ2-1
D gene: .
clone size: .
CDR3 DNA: TGTGCCTGGAGTCTAGCTTCGGTTGATGAGCAGTTCTTC
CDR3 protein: CAWSLASVDEQFF

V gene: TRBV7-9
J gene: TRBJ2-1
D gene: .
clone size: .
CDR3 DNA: TGTGCCAGCAGCCCCCCGACGAGCAATGAGCAGTTCTTC
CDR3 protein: CASSPPTSNEQFF

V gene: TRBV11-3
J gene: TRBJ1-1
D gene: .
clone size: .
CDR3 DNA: TGTGCCAGCAGCTTACGCTGGGGCGGAATGAACACTGAAGCTTTCTTT
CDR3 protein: CASSLRWGGMNTEAFF

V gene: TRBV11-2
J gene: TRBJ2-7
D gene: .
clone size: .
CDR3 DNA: TGTGCCAGCAGCTTAAGCGGCTACGAGCAGTACTTC
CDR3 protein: CASSLSGYEQYF

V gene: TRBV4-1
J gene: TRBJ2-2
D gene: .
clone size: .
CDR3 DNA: TGCGCCAGCAGCCAAGATCAGGGGAGCTCCGGGGAGCTGTTTTTT
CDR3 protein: CASSQDQGSSGELFF

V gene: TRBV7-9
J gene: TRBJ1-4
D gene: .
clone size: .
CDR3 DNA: TGTGCCAGCAGCTCCCAAAATGAAAAACTGTTTTTT
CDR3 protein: CASSSQNEKLFF

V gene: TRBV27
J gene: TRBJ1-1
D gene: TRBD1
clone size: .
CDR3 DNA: TGTGCCAGCCACAGGGGAGGGAACACTGAAGCTTTCTTT
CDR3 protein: CASHRGGNTEAFF

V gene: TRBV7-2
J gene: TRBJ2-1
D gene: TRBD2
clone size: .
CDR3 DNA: TGTGCCAGCAGCTTAGGCGCGGGAGTAAATGAGCAGTTCTTC
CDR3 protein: CASSLGAGVNEQFF

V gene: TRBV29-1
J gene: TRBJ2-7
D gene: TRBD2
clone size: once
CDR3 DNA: TGCAGCGTTGTGGGACTAGGGAATGGGTACGAGCAGTACTTC
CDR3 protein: CSVVGLGNGYEQYF

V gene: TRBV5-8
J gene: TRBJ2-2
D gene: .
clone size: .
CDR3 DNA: TGTGCCAGCAGCTTGGACAGGGGGGGAACCGGGGAGCTGTTTTTT
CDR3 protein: CASSLDRGGTGELFF

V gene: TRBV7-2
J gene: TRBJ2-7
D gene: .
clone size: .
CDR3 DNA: TGTGCCAGCAGCTTAGTAAACTACGAGCAGTACTTC
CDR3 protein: CASSLVNYEQYF

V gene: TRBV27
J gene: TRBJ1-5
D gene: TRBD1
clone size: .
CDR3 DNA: TGTGCCAGCAGTTTCAGGGGGCTTCATCAGCCCCAGCATTTT
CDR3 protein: CASSFRGLHQPQHF

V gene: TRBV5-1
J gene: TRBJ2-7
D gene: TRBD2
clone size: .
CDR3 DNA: TGCGCCAGCAGGATCGTAGGGGCGGGAGGGAGCTACGAGCAGTACTTC
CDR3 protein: CASRIVGAGGSYEQYF

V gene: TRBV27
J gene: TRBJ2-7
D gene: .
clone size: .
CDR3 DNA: TGTGCCAGCAGTCGGGGACCGAGCTCCTACGAGCAGTACTTC
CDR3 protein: CASSRGPSSYEQYF

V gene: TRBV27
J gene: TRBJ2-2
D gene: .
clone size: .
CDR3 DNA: TGTGCCAGCAGTCTTCTCGGCGGGGAGCTGTTTTTT
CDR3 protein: CASSLLGGELFF

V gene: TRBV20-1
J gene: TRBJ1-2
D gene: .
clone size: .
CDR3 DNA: TGCATGGGGGGAGGTGGCTACACCTTC
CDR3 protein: CMGGGGYTF

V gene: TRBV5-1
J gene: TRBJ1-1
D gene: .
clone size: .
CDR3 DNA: TGCGCCAGCAGAGGGGTAGAGAACACTGAAGCTTTCTTT
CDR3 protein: CASRGVENTEAFF

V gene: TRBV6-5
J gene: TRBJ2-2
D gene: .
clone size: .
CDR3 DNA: TGTGCCAGCAGTTACGAGGATGCGAACACCGGGGAGCTGTTTTTT
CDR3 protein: CASSYEDANTGELFF

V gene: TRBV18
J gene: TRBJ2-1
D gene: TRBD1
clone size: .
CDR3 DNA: TGTGCCAGCTCACCAGGGGGACAGGATAGCAATGAGCAGTTCTTC
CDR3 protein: CASSPGGQDSNEQFF

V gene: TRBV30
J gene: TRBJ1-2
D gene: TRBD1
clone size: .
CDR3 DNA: TGTGCCTGGAGTGTTCCGGACAGGGGAGGGTGGGGCTACACCTTC
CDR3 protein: CAWSVPDRGGWGYTF

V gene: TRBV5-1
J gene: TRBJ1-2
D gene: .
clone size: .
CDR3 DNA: TGCGCCAGCAGCTTGGCGGACAGCAACTATGGCTACACCTTC
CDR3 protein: CASSLADSNYGYTF

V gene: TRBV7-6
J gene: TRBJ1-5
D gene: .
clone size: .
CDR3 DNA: TGTGCCAGCAGCTTAGTGGGGCCAGGAGGGGGAAATCAGCCCCAGCATTTT
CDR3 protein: CASSLVGPGGGNQPQHF